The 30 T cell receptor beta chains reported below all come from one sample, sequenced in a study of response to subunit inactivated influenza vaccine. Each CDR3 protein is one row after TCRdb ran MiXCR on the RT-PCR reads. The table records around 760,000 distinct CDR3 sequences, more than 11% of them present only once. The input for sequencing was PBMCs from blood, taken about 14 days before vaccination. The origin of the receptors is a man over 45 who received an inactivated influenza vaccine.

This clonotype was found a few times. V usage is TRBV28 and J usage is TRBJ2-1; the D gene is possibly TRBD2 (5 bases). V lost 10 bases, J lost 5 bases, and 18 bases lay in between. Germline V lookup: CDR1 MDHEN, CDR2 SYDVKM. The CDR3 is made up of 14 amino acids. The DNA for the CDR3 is TGTGCCATTAGAATAGAGAGCGGAAACAATGAGCAGTTCTTC. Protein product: CAIRIESGNNEQFF.

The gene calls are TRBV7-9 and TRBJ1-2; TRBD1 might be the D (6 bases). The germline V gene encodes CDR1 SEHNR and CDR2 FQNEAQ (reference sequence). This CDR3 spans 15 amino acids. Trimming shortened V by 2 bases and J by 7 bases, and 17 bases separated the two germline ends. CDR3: CASSLRGMGTTGYTF. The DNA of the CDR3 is TGTGCCAGCAGCTTAAGGGGGATGGGCACGACTGGCTACACCTTC.

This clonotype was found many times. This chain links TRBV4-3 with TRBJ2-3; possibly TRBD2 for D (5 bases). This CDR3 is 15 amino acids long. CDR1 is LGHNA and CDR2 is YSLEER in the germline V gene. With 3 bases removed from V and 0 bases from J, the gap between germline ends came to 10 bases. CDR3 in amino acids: CASSHRGHSTDTQYF. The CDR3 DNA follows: TGCGCCAGCAGCCACAGAGGGCATAGCACAGATACGCAGTATTTT.

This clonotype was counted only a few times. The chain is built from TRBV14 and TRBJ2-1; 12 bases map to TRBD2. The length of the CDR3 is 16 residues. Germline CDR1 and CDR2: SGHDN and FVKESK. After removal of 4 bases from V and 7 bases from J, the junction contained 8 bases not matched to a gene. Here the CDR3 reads CASSPLTSGSQNEQFF. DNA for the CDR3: TGTGCCAGCAGCCCACTGACTAGCGGGAGTCAGAATGAGCAGTTCTTC.

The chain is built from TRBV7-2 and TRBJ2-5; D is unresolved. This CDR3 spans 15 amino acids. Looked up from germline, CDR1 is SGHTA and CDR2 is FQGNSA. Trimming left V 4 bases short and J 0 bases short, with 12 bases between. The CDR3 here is CASSYHMGNQETQYF. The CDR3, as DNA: TGTGCCAGCAGCTACCACATGGGGAACCAAGAGACCCAGTACTTC.

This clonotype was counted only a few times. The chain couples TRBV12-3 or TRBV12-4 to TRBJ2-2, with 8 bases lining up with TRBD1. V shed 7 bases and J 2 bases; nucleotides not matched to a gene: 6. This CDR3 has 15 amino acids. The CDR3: CASNPGTGNTGELFF. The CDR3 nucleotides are TGTGCCAGCAACCCCGGGACAGGCAACACCGGGGAGCTGTTTTTT.

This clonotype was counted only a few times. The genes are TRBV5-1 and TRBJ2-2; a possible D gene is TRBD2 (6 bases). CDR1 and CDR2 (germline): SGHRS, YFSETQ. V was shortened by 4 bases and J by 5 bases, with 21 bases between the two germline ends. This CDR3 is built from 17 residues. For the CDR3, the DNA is TGCGCCAGCAGCCCCACCTTAGGAGGGGCGCTGACCGGGGAGCTGTTTTTT. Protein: CASSPTLGGALTGELFF. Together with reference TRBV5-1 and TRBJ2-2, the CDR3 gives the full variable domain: KAGVTQTPRYLIKTRGQQVTLSCSPISGHRSVSWYQQTPGQGLQFLFEYFSETQRNKGNFPGRFSGRQFSNSRSEMNVSTLELGDSALYLCASSPTLGGALTGELFFGEGSRLTVL.

CDR3 bases: TGCAGCGCCCGGACAGGGGACGAGCAGTACTTC. Amino acid sequence: CSARTGDEQYF. The chain combines TRBV29-1 with TRBJ2-7; TRBD1 matches at 9 bases. The CDR3 consists of 11 residues. Germline CDR1 is SQVTM and CDR2 is ANQGSEA. Trimming cost V 7 bases and J 5 bases; bases outside gene matches: 3.

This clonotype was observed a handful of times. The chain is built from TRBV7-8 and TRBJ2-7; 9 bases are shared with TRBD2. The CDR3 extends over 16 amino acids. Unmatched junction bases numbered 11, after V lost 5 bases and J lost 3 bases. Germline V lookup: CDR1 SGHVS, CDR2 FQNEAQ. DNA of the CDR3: TGTGCCAGCAGCCTTTCGCCGGGACTAGCAATCTACGAGCAGTACTTC. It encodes CASSLSPGLAIYEQYF. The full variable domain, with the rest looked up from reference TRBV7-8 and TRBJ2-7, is GAGVSQSPRYKVAKRGQDVALRCDPISGHVSLFWYQQALGQGPEFLTYFQNEAQLDKSGLPSDRFFAERPEGSVSTLKIQRTQQEDSAVYLCASSLSPGLAIYEQYFGPGTRLTVT.

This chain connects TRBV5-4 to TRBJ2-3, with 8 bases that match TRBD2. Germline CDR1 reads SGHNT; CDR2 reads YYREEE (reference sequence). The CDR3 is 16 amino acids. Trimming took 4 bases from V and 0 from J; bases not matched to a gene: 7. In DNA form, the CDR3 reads TGTGCCAGCAGCCCCAGCGGGGGTGCTAGCACAGATACGCAGTATTTT. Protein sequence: CASSPSGGASTDTQYF.

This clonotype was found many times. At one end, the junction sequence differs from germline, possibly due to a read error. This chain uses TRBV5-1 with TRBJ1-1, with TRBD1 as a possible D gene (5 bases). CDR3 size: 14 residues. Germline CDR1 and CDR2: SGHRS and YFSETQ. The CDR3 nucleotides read TGTGCCAGCAGTTTGGCAGGGATGAACACTGAAGCTTTCTTT. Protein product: CASSLAGMNTEAFF.

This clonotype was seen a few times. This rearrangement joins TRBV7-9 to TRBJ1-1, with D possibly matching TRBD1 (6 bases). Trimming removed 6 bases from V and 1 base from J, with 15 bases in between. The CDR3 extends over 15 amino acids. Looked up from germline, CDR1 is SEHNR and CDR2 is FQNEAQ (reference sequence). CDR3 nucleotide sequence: TGTGCCAGCAGAGACCCCCGGGACAAGAACACTGAAGCTTTCTTT. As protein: CASRDPRDKNTEAFF. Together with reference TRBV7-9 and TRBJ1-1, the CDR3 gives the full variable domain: DTGVSQNPRHKITKRGQNVTFRCDPISEHNRLYWYRQTLGQGPEFLTYFQNEAQLEKSRLLSDRFSAERPKGSFSTLEIQRTEQGDSAMYLCASRDPRDKNTEAFFGQGTRLTVV.

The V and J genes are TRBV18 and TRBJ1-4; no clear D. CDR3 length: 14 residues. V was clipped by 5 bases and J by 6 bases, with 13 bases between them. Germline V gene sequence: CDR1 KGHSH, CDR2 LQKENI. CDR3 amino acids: CASSLRARDEKLFF. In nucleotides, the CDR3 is TGTGCCAGCTCATTGCGGGCGCGAGATGAAAAACTGTTTTTT. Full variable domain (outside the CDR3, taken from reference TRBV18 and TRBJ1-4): NAGVMQNPRHLVRRRGQEARLRCSPMKGHSHVYWYRQLPEEGLKFMVYLQKENIIDESGMPKERFSAEFPKEGPSILRIQQVVRGDSAAYFCASSLRARDEKLFFGSGTQLSVL.

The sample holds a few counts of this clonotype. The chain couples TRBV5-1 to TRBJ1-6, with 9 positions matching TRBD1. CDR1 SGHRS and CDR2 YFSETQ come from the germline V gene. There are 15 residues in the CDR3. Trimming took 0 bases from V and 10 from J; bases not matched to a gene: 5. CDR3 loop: CASSLDGQGNSPLHF. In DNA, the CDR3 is TGCGCCAGCAGCTTGGACGGACAGGGGAACTCACCCCTCCACTTT. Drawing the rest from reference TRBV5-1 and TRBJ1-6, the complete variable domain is KAGVTQTPRYLIKTRGQQVTLSCSPISGHRSVSWYQQTPGQGLQFLFEYFSETQRNKGNFPGRFSGRQFSNSRSEMNVSTLELGDSALYLCASSLDGQGNSPLHFGNGTRLTVT.

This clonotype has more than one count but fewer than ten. Here the CDR3 DNA reads TGTGCCAGCAGCTTAGAGTTGGGCGGGACTTTGTACTTC. Amino acid sequence: CASSLELGGTLYF. The V gene is TRBV7-9, the J gene TRBJ2-7, with D possibly being TRBD2 (6 bases). With 1 base removed from V and 12 bases from J, the gap between germline ends came to 16 bases. This CDR3 is built from 13 residues. The germline gives CDR1 SEHNR, CDR2 FQNEAQ (reference sequence). Looking up the rest from reference TRBV7-9 and TRBJ2-7 gives the full variable domain: DTGVSQNPRHKITKRGQNVTFRCDPISEHNRLYWYRQTLGQGPEFLTYFQNEAQLEKSRLLSDRFSAERPKGSFSTLEIQRTEQGDSAMYLCASSLELGGTLYFGPGTRLTVT.

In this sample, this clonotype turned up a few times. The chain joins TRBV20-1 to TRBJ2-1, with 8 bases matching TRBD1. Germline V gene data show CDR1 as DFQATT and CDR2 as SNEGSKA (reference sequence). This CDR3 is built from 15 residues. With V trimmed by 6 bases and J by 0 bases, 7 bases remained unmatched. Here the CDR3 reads CSATTGVGSYNEQFF. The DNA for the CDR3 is TGCAGTGCGACGACAGGGGTGGGCTCCTACAATGAGCAGTTCTTC.

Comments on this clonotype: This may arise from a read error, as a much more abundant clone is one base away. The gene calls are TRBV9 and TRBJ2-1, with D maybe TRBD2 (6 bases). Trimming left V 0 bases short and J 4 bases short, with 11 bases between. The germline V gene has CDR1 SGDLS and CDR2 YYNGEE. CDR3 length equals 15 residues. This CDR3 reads CASSVAGTGYNEQFF. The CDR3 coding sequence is TGTGCCAGCAGCGTAGCCGGGACTGGATACAATGAGCAGTTCTTC.

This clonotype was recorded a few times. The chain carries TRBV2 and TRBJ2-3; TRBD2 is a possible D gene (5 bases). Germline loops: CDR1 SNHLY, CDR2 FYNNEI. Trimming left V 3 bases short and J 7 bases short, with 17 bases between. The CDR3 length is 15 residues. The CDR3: CASSEGTGRAHTQYF. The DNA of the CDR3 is TGTGCCAGCAGTGAGGGAACGGGAAGAGCGCATACGCAGTATTTT.

The CDR3 region has the DNA TGTGCCAGCAGTTTATTACAGGGTAGGAACGAGCAGTACTTC. Amino acids: CASSLLQGRNEQYF. The chain carries TRBV12-3 or TRBV12-4 and TRBJ2-7; perhaps TRBD1 as D (6 bases). V dropped 2 bases and J dropped 5 bases, with 13 bases sitting between them. The length of the CDR3 is 14 residues.

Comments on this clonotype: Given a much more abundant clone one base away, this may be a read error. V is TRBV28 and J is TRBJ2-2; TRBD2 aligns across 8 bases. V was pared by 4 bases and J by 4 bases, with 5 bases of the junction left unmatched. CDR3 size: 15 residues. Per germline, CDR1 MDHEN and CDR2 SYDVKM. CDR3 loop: CASSCRRGGTGELFF. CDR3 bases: TGTGCCAGCAGTTGCCGTCGGGGGGGCACCGGGGAGCTGTTTTTT.

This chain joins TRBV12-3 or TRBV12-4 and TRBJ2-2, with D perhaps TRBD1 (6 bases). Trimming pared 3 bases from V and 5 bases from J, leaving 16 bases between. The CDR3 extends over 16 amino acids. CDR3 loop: CASSFGGGEVTGELFF. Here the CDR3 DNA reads TGTGCCAGCAGTTTTGGGGGCGGTGAGGTTACCGGGGAGCTGTTTTTT.

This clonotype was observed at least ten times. This chain's CDR3 is CASSYGTNEQFF. As DNA, the CDR3 is TGTGCCAGCAGTTACGGAACTAATGAGCAGTTCTTC. V and J are TRBV6-2 or TRBV6-3 and TRBJ2-1; D is unclear. Germline V lookup: CDR1 MNHEY, CDR2 SVGEGT. The CDR3 extends over 12 amino acids. Trimming shortened V by 2 bases and J by 7 bases, and 6 bases separated the two germline ends.

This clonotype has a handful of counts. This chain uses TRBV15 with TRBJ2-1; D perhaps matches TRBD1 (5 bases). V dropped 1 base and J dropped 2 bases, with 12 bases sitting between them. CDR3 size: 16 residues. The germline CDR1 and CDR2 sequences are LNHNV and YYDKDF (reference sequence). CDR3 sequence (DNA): TGTGCCACCAGCAGAGCGAAAGGGGTTGCCTACAATGAGCAGTTCTTC. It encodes CATSRAKGVAYNEQFF. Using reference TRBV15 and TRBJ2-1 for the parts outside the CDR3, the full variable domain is DAMVIQNPRYQVTQFGKPVTLSCSQTLNHNVMYWYQQKSSQAPKLLFHYYDKDFNNEADTPDNFQSRRPNTSFCFLDIRSPGLGDTAMYLCATSRAKGVAYNEQFFGPGTRLTVL.

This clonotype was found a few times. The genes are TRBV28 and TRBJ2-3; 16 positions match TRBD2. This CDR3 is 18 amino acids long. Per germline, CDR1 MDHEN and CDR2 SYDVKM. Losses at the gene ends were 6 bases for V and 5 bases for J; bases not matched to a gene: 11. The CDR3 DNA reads TGTGCCAGCAGATCCGGGACTAGCGGGAGGGCCGGTAGAGATACGCAGTATTTT. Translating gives CASRSGTSGRAGRDTQYF.

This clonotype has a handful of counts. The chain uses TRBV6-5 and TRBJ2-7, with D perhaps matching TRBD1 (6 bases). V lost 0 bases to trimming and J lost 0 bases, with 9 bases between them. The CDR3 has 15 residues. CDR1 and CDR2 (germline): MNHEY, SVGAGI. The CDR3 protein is CASSYSLQGSYEQYF. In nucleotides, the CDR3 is TGTGCCAGCAGTTACTCGTTACAGGGCTCCTACGAGCAGTACTTC.

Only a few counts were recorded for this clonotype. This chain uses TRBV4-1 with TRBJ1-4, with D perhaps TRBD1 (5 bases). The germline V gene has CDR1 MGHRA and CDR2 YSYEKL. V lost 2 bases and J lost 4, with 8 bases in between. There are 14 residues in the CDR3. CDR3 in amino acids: CASSQWTNNEKLFF. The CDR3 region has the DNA TGCGCCAGCAGCCAATGGACAAATAATGAAAAACTGTTTTTT.

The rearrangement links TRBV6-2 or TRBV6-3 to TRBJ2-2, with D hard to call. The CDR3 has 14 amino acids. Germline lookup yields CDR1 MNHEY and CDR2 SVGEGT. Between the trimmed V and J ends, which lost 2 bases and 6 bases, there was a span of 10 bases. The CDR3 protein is CASSYGVRAGELFF. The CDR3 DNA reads TGTGCCAGCAGTTACGGAGTGCGAGCCGGGGAGCTGTTTTTT.

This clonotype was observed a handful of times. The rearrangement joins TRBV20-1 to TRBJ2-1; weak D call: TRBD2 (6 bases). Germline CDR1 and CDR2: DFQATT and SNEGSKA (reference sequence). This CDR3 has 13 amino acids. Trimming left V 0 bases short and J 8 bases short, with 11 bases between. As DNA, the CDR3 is TGCAGTGCTAGAGATGGGGGGAGAGATGAGCAGTTCTTC. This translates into CSARDGGRDEQFF.

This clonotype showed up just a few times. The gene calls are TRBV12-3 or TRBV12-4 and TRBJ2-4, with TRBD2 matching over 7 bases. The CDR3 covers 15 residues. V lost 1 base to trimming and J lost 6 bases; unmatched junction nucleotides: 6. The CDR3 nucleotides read TGTGCCAGCAGTTTAGGGGGAGGGGAAGGAAACATTCAGTACTTC. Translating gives CASSLGGGEGNIQYF.

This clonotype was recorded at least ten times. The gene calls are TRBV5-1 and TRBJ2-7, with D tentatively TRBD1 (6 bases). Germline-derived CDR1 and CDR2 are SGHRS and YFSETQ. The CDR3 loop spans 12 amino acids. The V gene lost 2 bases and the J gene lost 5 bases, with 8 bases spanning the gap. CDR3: CASSLQGNEQYF. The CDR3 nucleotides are TGCGCCAGCAGCTTACAGGGAAACGAGCAGTACTTC.